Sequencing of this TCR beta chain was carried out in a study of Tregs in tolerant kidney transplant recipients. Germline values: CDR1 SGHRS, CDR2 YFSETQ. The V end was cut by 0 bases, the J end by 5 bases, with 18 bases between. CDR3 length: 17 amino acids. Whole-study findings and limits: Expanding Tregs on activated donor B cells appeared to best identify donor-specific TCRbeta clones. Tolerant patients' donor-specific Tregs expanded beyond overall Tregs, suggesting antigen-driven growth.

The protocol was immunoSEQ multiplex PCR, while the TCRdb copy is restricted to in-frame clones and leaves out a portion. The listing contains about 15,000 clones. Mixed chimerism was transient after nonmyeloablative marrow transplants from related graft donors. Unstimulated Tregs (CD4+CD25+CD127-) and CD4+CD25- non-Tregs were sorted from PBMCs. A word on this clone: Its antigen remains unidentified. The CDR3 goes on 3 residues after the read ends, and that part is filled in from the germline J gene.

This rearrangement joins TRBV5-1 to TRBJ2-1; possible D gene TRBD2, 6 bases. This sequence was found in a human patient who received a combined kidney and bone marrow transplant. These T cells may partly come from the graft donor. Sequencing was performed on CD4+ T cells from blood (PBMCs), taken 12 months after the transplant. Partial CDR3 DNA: TGCGCCAGCAGCTTGGATGGGCTAGCGTTCAGAAACAATGAG. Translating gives CASSLDGLAFRNNE. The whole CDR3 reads CASSLDGLAFRNNEQFF.